The next 8 T cell receptor beta chains were all read from a single sample in a study of shared clonotypes between healthy human individuals. Libraries were prepared by immunoSEQ multiplex PCR; TCRdb keeps only in-frame clonotypes and omits some of them. Among about 590,000 clones, less than 97% were seen once, and the ten largest hold less than 0.13%. Naive CD8 cells were CD45RO-negative, positively selected for CCR7, excluding terminally differentiated effector memory CD45RA+ cells. Sequenced material: naive CD8+ T cells sorted from blood. All receptors come from a woman in her twenties or thirties in good health.

The genes are TRBV29-1 and TRBJ2-3; 8 nucleotides match TRBD1. The CDR3 contains 16 residues. The germline gives CDR1 SQVTM, CDR2 ANQGSEA. Trimming at V came to 4 bases and at J to 4 bases, leaving 13 bases not matched to a gene. CDR3 nucleotide sequence: TGCAGCGTTGCAGGACAGGGTCCCGAGGTGCCAGATACGCAGTATTTT. As protein: CSVAGQGPEVPDTQYF.

The chain carries TRBV28 and TRBJ1-5, with D possibly being TRBD1 (5 bases). Germline CDR1 MDHEN, CDR2 SYDVKM. With 3 bases removed from V and 11 bases from J, the gap between germline ends came to 14 bases. The CDR3 loop spans 13 amino acids. In nucleotides, the CDR3 is TGTGCCAGCAGTTTCCCCGACAGCTCGGCCCAGCATTTT. Its translation: CASSFPDSSAQHF.

Here the CDR3 reads CASSIGQGAQQPQHF. CDR3 in DNA: TGTGCCAGTAGTATAGGACAGGGGGCTCAACAGCCCCAGCATTTT. The chain uses TRBV19 and TRBJ1-5; 10 nucleotides align to TRBD1. CDR1 LNHDA and CDR2 SQIVND come from the germline V gene (reference sequence). V lost 1 base to trimming and J lost 7 bases; unmatched junction nucleotides: 4. The CDR3 length is 15 residues.

This rearrangement joins TRBV27 to TRBJ1-4; the D is unclear. The CDR3 spans 13 residues. V gave up 3 bases and J gave up 14 bases, with 16 bases separating them. Germline CDR1 reads MNHEY; CDR2 reads SMNVEV (reference sequence). CDR3 residues: CASSFMSGRELFF. The CDR3 region has the DNA TGTGCCAGCAGTTTCATGTCGGGTCGAGAGCTGTTTTTT.

The gene calls are TRBV15 and TRBJ2-3; D is uncertain. The CDR3 extends over 14 amino acids. Germline CDR1 is LNHNV and CDR2 is YYDKDF (reference sequence). The V end was cut by 5 bases, the J end by 1 base, with 10 bases between. CDR3 amino acids: CATSDFRGTDTQYF. Written as DNA, the CDR3 is TGTGCCACCAGCGATTTCCGGGGCACAGATACGCAGTATTTT.

This clone was seen a single time. The chain combines TRBV27 with TRBJ1-1; TRBD1 might be the D (5 bases). Trimming stripped 4 bases from V and 2 bases from J, with 11 bases between. The CDR3 length is 14 residues. The germline CDR1 and CDR2 sequences are MNHEY and SMNVEV (reference sequence). Here the CDR3 DNA reads TGTGCCAGCAGTTCCAACAGGATAAACACTGAAGCTTTCTTT. Translating gives CASSSNRINTEAFF.

The genes are TRBV5-8 and TRBJ2-5; D gene uncertain. The CDR3 spans 17 residues. Germline-derived CDR1 and CDR2 are SGHTS and YDEGEE. V lost 1 base, J lost 3 bases, and 19 bases lay in between. CDR3 protein: CASSLSVGWYDEETQYF. The CDR3 DNA reads as TGTGCCAGCAGCTTGAGTGTCGGGTGGTACGACGAAGAGACCCAGTACTTC.

The chain recombines TRBV7-9 with TRBJ2-7; maybe TRBD2 (6 bases). Germline assignment: CDR1 SEHNR and CDR2 FQNEAQ (reference sequence). The CDR3 is 15 residues long. Trimming removed 5 bases at V and 3 bases at J, with 17 bases between. The CDR3 DNA is TGTGCCAGCAGCCATGCGGTAGCGGCAAACTACGAGCAGTACTTC. This gives the protein CASSHAVAANYEQYF.